A single sample gave rise to the 3 T cell receptor beta chains below, sequenced in a study of shared clonotypes between healthy human individuals. Profiled with immunoSEQ multiplex PCR; TCRdb holds only in-frame clones, not every one. The sample has some 2 million clones; less than 95% are singletons. CD8 cells regarded as naive lacked CD45RO, were positively chosen for CCR7, and omitted terminally differentiated effector memory CD45RA+ cells. The sequencing sample was made of naive CD8+ T cells sorted from blood. The receptors originated from a young man in good health.

This clone was seen a few times. The chain joins TRBV4-1 to TRBJ1-4; D is uncertain. CDR1 is MGHRA, CDR2 YSYEKL, per germline. V was cut by 4 bases and J by 3 bases, with 12 bases left in between. CDR3 size: 15 residues. The CDR3 sequence is CASSRRLGANEKLFF. The CDR3 DNA sequence: TGCGCCAGCAGCCGTCGTTTGGGAGCTAATGAAAAACTGTTTTTT.

The chain carries TRBV5-4 and TRBJ1-2; 7 bases match TRBD1. This CDR3 has 14 amino acids. With V trimmed by 2 bases and J by 3 bases, 4 bases remained unmatched. Germline loops: CDR1 SGHNT, CDR2 YYREEE (reference sequence). CDR3 in amino acids: CASSFKGADYGYTF. DNA for the CDR3: TGTGCCAGCAGCTTCAAGGGGGCGGACTATGGCTACACCTTC. Full variable domain (missing parts from reference TRBV5-4 and TRBJ1-2): ETGVTQSPTHLIKTRGQQVTLRCSSQSGHNTVSWYQQALGQGPQFIFQYYREEENGRGNFPPRFSGLQFPNYSSELNVNALELDDSALYLCASSFKGADYGYTFGSGTRLTVV.

A remark on this clone: Other nucleotide sequences from this sample produce the same CDR3. This chain links TRBV6-1 with TRBJ2-7, with a possible D match to TRBD2 (6 bases). The CDR3 is made up of 13 amino acids. The ends were cut back, 5 bases at V and 2 bases at J, with 10 bases in the middle. The V gene's germline CDR1 is MNHNS and CDR2 SASEGT. DNA of the CDR3: TGTGCCAGCAGTCCGGGACTTACCTACGAGCAGTACTTC. Its translation: CASSPGLTYEQYF.